Presented here are 21 T cell receptor beta chains from one specimen sequenced in a study of regulatory T cells in long-lasting Graves disease. Time point given: newly diagnosed GD, antithyroid drugs for less than 3 months. The TCR library was made from RNA extracted from PBMCs. TCR beta libraries were built with iRepertoire HTBI primers and Arm-PCR of CDR3 regions. TCRdb reprocessed the multiplex PCR reads with MiXCR, giving one entry per CDR3 protein. In the table there are under 700,000 distinct CDR3 sequences, around 15% of which are singletons. The data were also submitted as part of a second study, on T cells in Graves' hyperthyroidism and ophthalmopathy.

The sequenced sample was peripheral blood mononuclear cells (PBMCs), obtained at new diagnosis, from a patient treated with antithyroid drugs. The receptors derive from a woman aged 40 to 65 with Graves disease.

This clonotype was detected ten times or more. An end of the junction does not agree with germline; a read error may underlie this. The V call is TRBV5-1, the J call TRBJ2-3; TRBD2 aligns across 11 bases. The CDR3 has 16 residues. The germline CDR1 and CDR2 sequences are SGHRS and YFSETQ. CDR3 sequence: CASSLVAGGSTDTQYF. Here the CDR3 DNA reads TGTGCCAGCAGCTTGGTAGCGGGGGGGAGCACAGATACGCAGTATTTT.

This clonotype came up many times. V is TRBV20-1 and J is TRBJ2-1; 7 bases line up with TRBD2. After removal of 5 bases from V and 0 bases from J, the junction contained 10 bases not matched to a gene. The CDR3 runs to 16 residues. Germline V gives CDR1 DFQATT, CDR2 SNEGSKA (reference sequence). The DNA of the CDR3 is TGCAGTGCTGCGACGGGACTACCGAGCTCCTACAATGAGCAGTTCTTC. Translated, it gives CSAATGLPSSYNEQFF.

This sequence joins TRBV2 and TRBJ1-1; a weak D match, TRBD1 (5 bases). The CDR3 sequence is 15 residues long. Germline V lookup: CDR1 SNHLY, CDR2 FYNNEI. V gave up 2 bases and J gave up 3 bases, with 13 bases separating them. CDR3 protein: CASSEWRGGDTEAFF. Here the CDR3 DNA reads TGTGCCAGCAGTGAATGGCGGGGAGGGGACACTGAAGCTTTCTTT.

The J gene is TRBJ1-1, the V gene TRBV10-1; TRBD1 aligns across 7 bases. Germline V gene lookup returns CDR1 WNHNN and CDR2 SYGVQD (reference sequence). The CDR3 has 14 amino acids. The J segment lost 9 bases and the V segment lost 3 bases, leaving 10 bases of the junction unmatched. The CDR3 nucleotides are TGCGCCAGCAGTGACCAGACAGGGATCGGGAAAGCTTTCTTT. This codes for CASSDQTGIGKAFF.

This chain links TRBV6-2 or TRBV6-3 with TRBJ1-5, with D perhaps matching TRBD1 (5 bases). This CDR3 comprises 16 residues. Trimming pared 0 bases from V and 1 base from J, leaving 10 bases between. Germline V CDR1 and CDR2: MNHEY, SVGEGT. The CDR3 is CASSYSGGASNQPQHF. The DNA of the CDR3 is TGTGCCAGCAGTTACTCCGGGGGAGCGAGCAATCAGCCCCAGCATTTT.

As to this clonotype: A much larger clone differs by one base, so this may be a read error. The DNA is left out, because the CDR3 cannot be placed on it with certainty; the CDR3 is given as TCRdb lists it. The V call is TRBV6-1, the J call TRBJ1-2. The CDR3 sequence runs 13 residues, both termini included. The germline CDR1 and CDR2 sequences are MNHNS and SASEGT. Here the CDR3 reads CASILGLDYGYTF.

V gene TRBV3-1 combines with J gene TRBJ1-4; no clear D gene. Germline V gives CDR1 LGHDT, CDR2 YNNKEL (reference sequence). The CDR3 is made up of 12 amino acids. Trimming shortened V by 3 bases and J by 8 bases, and 7 bases separated the two germline ends. CDR3 protein: CASSQLLEKLFF. The CDR3 nucleotides are TGTGCCAGCAGCCAGCTGCTAGAAAAACTGTTTTTT.

This clonotype was seen ten or more times. The genes are TRBV7-9 and TRBJ2-1; D might be TRBD1 (6 bases). Trimming pared 1 base from V and 5 bases from J, leaving 12 bases between. This CDR3 is built from 15 residues. Looked up from germline, CDR1 is SEHNR and CDR2 is FQNEAQ (reference sequence). CDR3 nucleotides: TGTGCCAGCAGCTTAGGAACCGGGACAAACAATGAGCAGTTCTTC. It is translated as CASSLGTGTNNEQFF.

This clonotype has at least ten counts. The gene calls are TRBV2 and TRBJ1-4; D unresolved. Germline V lookup: CDR1 SNHLY, CDR2 FYNNEI. The CDR3 length is 15 residues. V lost 1 base and J 8 bases, leaving 14 bases between the germline ends. The CDR3 DNA sequence: TGTGCCAGCAGTGAAGGGCCTTCCCCTGGGGAAAAACTGTTTTTT. Amino acids: CASSEGPSPGEKLFF.

V usage is TRBV6-2 or TRBV6-3 and J usage is TRBJ1-5, with D maybe TRBD1 (6 bases). V was cut by 2 bases and J by 0 bases, with 17 bases left in between. The CDR3 loop spans 18 amino acids. Germline V gene sequence: CDR1 MNHEY, CDR2 SVGEGT. CDR3 DNA: TGTGCCAGCAGTTACCGAGGGGCGGTACAGGGTAGCAATCAGCCCCAGCATTTT. Its protein is CASSYRGAVQGSNQPQHF.

This clonotype occurred many times. J is TRBJ2-1 and V is TRBV6-5; D remains ambiguous. CDR3 length: 16 residues. V was trimmed by 3 bases and J by 1 base, leaving 13 bases between them. Germline CDR1 and CDR2: MNHEY and SVGAGI. CDR3 DNA sequence: TGTGCCAGCAGTTATTTCGGACCTGAATCCTACAATGAGCAGTTCTTC. It codes for CASSYFGPESYNEQFF.

This clonotype was counted only a few times. The rearrangement links TRBV7-2 to TRBJ2-5; D possibly matches TRBD1 or TRBD2 (6 bases each). V lost 1 base and J lost 6, with 12 bases in between. From germline, CDR1 is SGHTA and CDR2 FQGNSA. This CDR3 is 14 amino acids long. CDR3 sequence: CASSLDGGTKTQYF. The CDR3 nucleotides read TGTGCCAGCAGCTTAGACGGGGGCACGAAGACCCAGTACTTC.

The chain links TRBV19 to TRBJ1-3, with D perhaps TRBD1 (5 bases). CDR1 LNHDA and CDR2 SQIVND come from the germline V gene (reference sequence). The CDR3 runs 15 residues. Trimming cost V 6 bases and J 1 base, with 13 bases left between them. CDR3 amino acids: CASRTSGLSGNTIYF. CDR3 DNA sequence: TGTGCCAGTAGAACCTCGGGACTATCTGGAAACACCATATATTTT.

This clonotype was observed a few times. Given a much more abundant clone one base away, this may be a read error. This chain connects TRBV20-1 to TRBJ2-5; D uncertain. The CDR3 consists of 13 residues. Germline V gives CDR1 DFQATT, CDR2 SNEGSKA (reference sequence). CDR3 DNA sequence: TGCAGTGCTAGGAAGGGATACCAAGAGGCCCAGTACTTC. It is translated as CSARKGYQEAQYF.

This clonotype was seen repeatedly, ten times or more. The chain employs TRBV12-3 or TRBV12-4 and TRBJ2-5, with a tentative D call TRBD1 (6 bases). V lost 0 bases and J lost 4, with 12 bases in between. The CDR3 is made up of 15 amino acids. CDR3 in amino acids: CASSLAVQGRETQYF. The CDR3 DNA is TGTGCCAGCAGTTTAGCAGTACAGGGAAGAGAGACCCAGTACTTC.

This clonotype has a count of ten or more. V and J are TRBV7-8 and TRBJ2-3; 15 nucleotides line up with TRBD2. Germline CDR1 reads SGHVS; CDR2 reads FQNEAQ. The length of the CDR3 is 16 residues. After removal of 2 bases from V and 5 bases from J, the junction contained 2 bases not matched to a gene. CDR3 amino acids: CASSLKGLAGGDTQYF. Written as DNA, the CDR3 is TGTGCCAGCAGCTTAAAGGGACTAGCGGGGGGAGATACGCAGTATTTT.

This chain links TRBV6-2 or TRBV6-3 with TRBJ2-7; 8 bases are shared with TRBD1. This CDR3 contains 11 residues. The germline gives CDR1 MNHEY, CDR2 SVGEGT. Here the CDR3 DNA reads TGTGCGGCCGGACAGGGCTACGAGCAGTACTTC. Translating gives CAAGQGYEQYF.

This clonotype has ten or more counts. The chain joins TRBV5-1 to TRBJ2-7; no firm D call. This CDR3 is 13 amino acids long. With 2 bases removed from V and 5 bases from J, the gap between germline ends came to 11 bases. The germline V gene has CDR1 SGHRS and CDR2 YFSETQ. DNA of the CDR3: TGCGCCAGCAGCTTAATATCAGTGGACGAGCAGTACTTC. It is translated as CASSLISVDEQYF.

The genes are TRBV7-2 and TRBJ2-5, with D possibly matching TRBD2 (7 bases). The V gene's germline CDR1 is SGHTA and CDR2 FQGNSA. With 8 bases removed from V and 5 bases from J, the gap between germline ends came to 18 bases. The length of the CDR3 is 14 residues. The DNA of the CDR3 is TGTGCCAGCGGAACAACCAGGGGAGGGGAGACCCAGTACTTC. Translated: CASGTTRGGETQYF.

This chain connects TRBV20-1 to TRBJ2-5; 11 nucleotides match TRBD2. The CDR3 totals 13 residues. Germline V gives CDR1 DFQATT, CDR2 SNEGSKA (reference sequence). V dropped 3 bases and J dropped 6; count of bases not matched to a gene: 3. For the CDR3, the DNA is TGCAGTGCTAGCTTAGCGGGGGGGAAGACCCAGTACTTC. This sequence encodes CSASLAGGKTQYF.

The sample holds many counts of this clonotype. This chain links TRBV14 with TRBJ1-2; D uncertain. Trimming left V 6 bases short and J 7 bases short, with 15 bases between. Germline V gene data show CDR1 as SGHDN and CDR2 as FVKESK. This CDR3 contains 13 residues. The CDR3 loop reads CASRKGLSRGYTF. CDR3 in DNA: TGTGCCAGCAGGAAAGGGTTGAGTCGTGGCTACACCTTC.